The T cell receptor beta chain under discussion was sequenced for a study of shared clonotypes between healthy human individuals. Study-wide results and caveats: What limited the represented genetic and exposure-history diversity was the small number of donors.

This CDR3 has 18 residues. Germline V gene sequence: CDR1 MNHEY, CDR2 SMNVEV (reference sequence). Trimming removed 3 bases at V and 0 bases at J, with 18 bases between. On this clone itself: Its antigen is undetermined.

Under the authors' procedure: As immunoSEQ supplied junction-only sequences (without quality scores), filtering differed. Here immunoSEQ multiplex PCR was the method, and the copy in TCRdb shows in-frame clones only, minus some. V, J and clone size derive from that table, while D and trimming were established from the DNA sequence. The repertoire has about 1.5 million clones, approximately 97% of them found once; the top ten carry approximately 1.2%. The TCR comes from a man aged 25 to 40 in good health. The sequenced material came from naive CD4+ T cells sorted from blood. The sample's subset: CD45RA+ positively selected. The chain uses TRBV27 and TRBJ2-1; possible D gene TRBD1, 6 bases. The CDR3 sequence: CASSFPNPRDNSYNEQFF. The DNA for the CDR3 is TGTGCCAGCAGTTTTCCAAATCCCCGGGACAACTCCTACAATGAGCAGTTCTTC.